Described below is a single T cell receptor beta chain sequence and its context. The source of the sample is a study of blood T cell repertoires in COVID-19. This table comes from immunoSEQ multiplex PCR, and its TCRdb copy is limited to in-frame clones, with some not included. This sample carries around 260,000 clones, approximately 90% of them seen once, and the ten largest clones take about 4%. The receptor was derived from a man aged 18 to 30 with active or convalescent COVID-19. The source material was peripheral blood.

The DNA for the CDR3 is TGTGCCAGCAGCTTGGGTACAGGGGGCTTCTCTGGGGCCAACGTCCTGACTTTC. Its protein product is CASSLGTGGFSGANVLTF. The rearrangement links TRBV5-5 to TRBJ2-6, with 9 bases matching TRBD1. The CDR3 is 18 amino acids. With V trimmed by 0 bases and J by 0 bases, 4 bases remained unmatched. Germline values: CDR1 SGHKS, CDR2 YYEKEE (reference sequence).